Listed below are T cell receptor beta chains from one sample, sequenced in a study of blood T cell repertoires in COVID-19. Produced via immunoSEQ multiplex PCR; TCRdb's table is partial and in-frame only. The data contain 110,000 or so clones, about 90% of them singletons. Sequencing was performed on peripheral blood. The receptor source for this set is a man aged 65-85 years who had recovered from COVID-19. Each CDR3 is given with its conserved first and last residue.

CDR3aa: CASSHLLAGGGETQYF; v_gene: TRBV3-1/TRBV3-2; j_gene: TRBJ2-5
CDR3aa: CASSRSGTESTFF; v_gene: TRBV9; j_gene: TRBJ2-2
CDR3aa: CAINLGGNSYEQYF; v_gene: TRBV10-3; j_gene: TRBJ2-7
CDR3aa: CASSLDSRRAGDTQYF; v_gene: TRBV5-1; j_gene: TRBJ2-3
CDR3aa: CASRSRGRTGNGYTF; v_gene: TRBV12-2; j_gene: TRBJ1-2
CDR3aa: CSVGWGTGDTEAFF; v_gene: TRBV29-1; j_gene: TRBJ1-1
CDR3aa: CAISDRLAGPDQETQYF; v_gene: TRBV10-3; j_gene: TRBJ2-5
CDR3aa: CATRGIGYEQYF; v_gene: TRBV6-5; j_gene: TRBJ2-7
CDR3aa: CASSLGGGQGTVQPQHF; v_gene: TRBV28; j_gene: TRBJ1-5
CDR3aa: CASSPVAISTDTQYF; v_gene: TRBV18; j_gene: TRBJ2-3
CDR3aa: CASSPQNRLRGTDTQYF; v_gene: TRBV18; j_gene: TRBJ2-3
CDR3aa: CASSQAGTDSYEQYF; v_gene: TRBV3-1/TRBV3-2; j_gene: TRBJ2-7
CDR3aa: CASSLPRTSGSYEQYF; v_gene: TRBV7-2; j_gene: TRBJ2-7
CDR3aa: CASSLGTGISYEQYF; v_gene: TRBV28; j_gene: TRBJ2-7
CDR3aa: CASRFDSRPEQFF; v_gene: TRBV2; j_gene: TRBJ2-1
CDR3aa: CASSYSGQGRETQYF; v_gene: TRBV6-5; j_gene: TRBJ2-5
CDR3aa: CASSVLAGAVDTQYF; v_gene: TRBV5-1; j_gene: TRBJ2-3
CDR3aa: CASSFLTGSNNEQFF; v_gene: TRBV5-1; j_gene: TRBJ2-1
CDR3aa: CASSPQVGGYTF; v_gene: TRBV12-3/TRBV12-4; j_gene: TRBJ1-2
CDR3aa: CATSRRAGATYEQYF; v_gene: TRBV15; j_gene: TRBJ2-7